The rows below give T cell receptor beta chains drawn from one sample of a study of blood T cell repertoires in COVID-19. Sequencing was performed with immunoSEQ multiplex PCR; in TCRdb, only in-frame clones are kept and a portion is missing. The repertoire consists of around 260,000 clones, with about 80% occurring once and the leading ten covering approximately 9%. The sample consisted of peripheral blood. The receptors shown here come from a woman between 45 and 65 years old who had recovered from COVID-19. Each CDR3 is given with its conserved first and last residue. Fields, in order: D gene, V gene, clone size, CDR3 length, J gene, CDR3 protein, CDR3 DNA. D genes are given only for firm matches. Size tells how often a clone was seen (once, few, many) or the class of an expanded clone, and some rows leave it out.

TRBD1	TRBV10-3	-	13	TRBJ1-1	CATRGQENTEAFF	TGTGCCACAAGGGGGCAGGAGAACACTGAAGCTTTCTTT
TRBD1	TRBV18	-	14	TRBJ2-7	CASSTRDRGNEQYF	TGTGCCAGTTCTACTCGGGACAGGGGAAACGAGCAGTACTTC
-	TRBV21-1	-	10	TRBJ1-6	CASTKAYLHF	TGTGCCAGCACAAAAGCGTACCTCCACTTT
TRBD1	TRBV14	-	17	TRBJ1-3	CASSPDPGRGAGNTIYF	TGTGCCAGCAGCCCTGACCCCGGCAGGGGGGCTGGAAACACCATATATTTT
-	TRBV3-1/TRBV3-2	once	15	TRBJ2-1	CASSQGNRPTVEQFF	TGTGCCAGCAGCCAAGGGAACAGGCCAACCGTTGAGCAGTTCTTC
-	TRBV6-6	-	15	TRBJ2-5	CASSFGHPYQETQYF	TGTGCCAGCAGCTTTGGACACCCGTACCAAGAGACCCAGTACTTC
-	TRBV7-2	-	15	TRBJ2-3	CASSLDGLRADTQYF	TGTGCCAGCAGCTTAGATGGTTTGAGGGCAGATACGCAGTATTTT
TRBD1	TRBV11-2	-	15	TRBJ1-4	CASSLRGQGADKLFF	TGTGCCAGCAGCTTACGGGGACAGGGGGCGGATAAACTGTTTTTT
-	TRBV4-1	-	12	TRBJ2-1	CASSLTRGEQFF	TGCGCCAGCAGCCTAACGAGAGGTGAGCAGTTCTTC
-	TRBV7-2	-	14	TRBJ2-3	CASSLDRGRDTQYF	TGTGCCAGCAGCTTAGATCGCGGCCGGGATACGCAGTATTTT
-	TRBV5-4	-	14	TRBJ1-1	CATSLKQAGTEAFF	TGTGCCACTTCCCTTAAGCAGGCAGGGACTGAAGCTTTCTTT
TRBD2	TRBV7-7	-	15	TRBJ2-7	CASSLGEGSSYEQYF	TGTGCCAGCAGCTTAGGGGAGGGAAGCTCCTACGAGCAGTACTTC
-	TRBV28	-	13	TRBJ1-2	CASSLSANYGYTF	TGTGCCAGCAGTTTATCAGCTAACTATGGCTACACCTTC
-	TRBV12-2	-	19	TRBJ2-1	CASRFPSLRRDRGINEQFF	TGTGCAAGTCGCTTCCCCTCCCTACGCCGGGACAGGGGGATCAATGAGCAGTTCTTC
-	TRBV5-1	-	15	TRBJ1-5	CASSLVAGVNQPQHF	TGCGCCAGCAGCTTGGTGGCAGGGGTAAATCAGCCCCAGCATTTT
TRBD1	TRBV7-3	-	17	TRBJ2-1	CASSLTGTGGSGDEQFF	TGTGCCAGCAGCTTAACCGGGACAGGGGGCTCCGGTGATGAGCAGTTCTTC
TRBD1	TRBV30	-	22	TRBJ1-4	CAWSVEGRYRGVSYLANEKLFF	TGTGCCTGGAGTGTAGAAGGGAGGTACAGGGGGGTGAGTTATTTGGCTAATGAAAAACTGTTTTTT
TRBD1	TRBV28	-	12	TRBJ1-1	CAIRSNRGPAFF	TGTGCCATCCGCTCCAACAGGGGGCCGGCTTTCTTT
-	TRBV28	many	13	TRBJ2-2	CASHRGFTGELFF	TGTGCCAGTCACCGGGGGTTCACCGGGGAGCTGTTTTTT
-	TRBV24-1	-	13	TRBJ1-2	CATSDQGWRGYTF	TGTGCCACCAGTGACCAGGGGTGGCGGGGCTACACCTTC
TRBD2	TRBV7-9	-	16	TRBJ2-3	CASSRLRGIGTDTQYF	TGTGCCAGCAGCCGTTTGCGGGGGATAGGGACAGATACGCAGTATTTT
TRBD1	TRBV5-1	once	15	TRBJ2-7	CASSLKRDSLYEQYF	TGCGCCAGCAGCTTGAAACGGGACAGCCTCTACGAGCAGTACTTC
-	TRBV29-1	-	18	TRBJ1-4	CSGRVGGPFISTNEKLFF	TGCAGCGGCCGGGTGGGGGGGCCGTTCATATCAACTAATGAAAAACTGTTTTTT
-	TRBV3-1/TRBV3-2	-	20	TRBJ2-1	CASSQDRQGGGIGAYNEQFF	TGTGCCAGCAGCCAAGATCGGCAGGGTGGGGGGATCGGGGCCTACAATGAGCAGTTCTTC
-	TRBV9	-	14	TRBJ1-2	CASSVGGGTAGYTF	TGTGCCAGCAGCGTAGGGGGCGGTACTGCTGGCTACACCTTC
-	TRBV11-2	-	17	TRBJ2-4	CASSLDVQEAAKNIQYF	TGTGCCAGCAGCTTAGATGTCCAGGAAGCAGCCAAAAACATTCAGTACTTC
TRBD2	TRBV14	-	19	TRBJ2-3	CASSRGLAGRRRSTDTQYF	TGTGCCAGCAGCCGGGGACTAGCGGGTCGGCGCCGGAGTACAGATACGCAGTATTTT